This record covers a single T cell receptor beta chain. As yet, its antigen is unknown. The data are from a study of T-cell memory formation after mild COVID-19. Background on the study: For the most part, TCR clusters were specific to one donor.

TCRdb reprocessed the 5' RACE reads with MiXCR, giving one entry per CDR3 protein. This table has 380,000 or so distinct CDR3 sequences, around an eighth appearing once. Study results and limitations: Clones that contracted from day 15 to 85 were balanced CD4/CD8, while later expanders leaned CD4+.

Germline CDR1 MGHDK, CDR2 SYGVNS. The CDR3 has 14 amino acids. Trimming took 3 bases from V and 8 from J, leaving 16 bases between them. This sequence joins TRBV25-1 and TRBJ1-2; D gene uncertain. The source of this sequence is a man between 18 and 29 years old who had mild COVID-19 (a few samples of this study predate the infection). Cell type and time point are not known. Sequenced: PBMCs or a T cell subset sorted from them (not recorded which). The CDR3 DNA is TGTGCCAGCAGTGAGGCATTCGCTATGGGGGGCTACACCTTC. Residues: CASSEAFAMGGYTF.